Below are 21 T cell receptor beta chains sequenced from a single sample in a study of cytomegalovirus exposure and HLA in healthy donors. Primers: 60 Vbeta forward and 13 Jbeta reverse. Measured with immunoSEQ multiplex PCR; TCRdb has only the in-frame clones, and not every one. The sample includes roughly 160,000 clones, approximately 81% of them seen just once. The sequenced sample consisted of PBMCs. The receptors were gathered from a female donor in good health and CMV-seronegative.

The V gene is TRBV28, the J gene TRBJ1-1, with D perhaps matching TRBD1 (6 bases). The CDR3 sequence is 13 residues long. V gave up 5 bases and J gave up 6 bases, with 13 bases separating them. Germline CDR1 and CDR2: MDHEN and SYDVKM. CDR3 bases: TGTGCCAGCAGTCCACGGGACAACTCTGAAGCTTTCTTT. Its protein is CASSPRDNSEAFF.

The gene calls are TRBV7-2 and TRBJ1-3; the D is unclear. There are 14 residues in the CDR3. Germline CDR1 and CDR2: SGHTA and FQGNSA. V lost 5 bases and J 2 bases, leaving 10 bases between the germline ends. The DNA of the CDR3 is TGTGCCAGCAGCGCCCAGGCTCCTGGAAACACCATATATTTT. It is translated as CASSAQAPGNTIYF.

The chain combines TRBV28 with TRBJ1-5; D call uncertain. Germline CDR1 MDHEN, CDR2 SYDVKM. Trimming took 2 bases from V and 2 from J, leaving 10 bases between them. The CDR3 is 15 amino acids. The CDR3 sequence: CASSLRGGGNQPQHF. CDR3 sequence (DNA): TGTGCCAGCAGTTTAAGAGGAGGTGGCAATCAGCCCCAGCATTTT. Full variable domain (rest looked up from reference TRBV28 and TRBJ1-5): DVKVTQSSRYLVKRTGEKVFLECVQDMDHENMFWYRQDPGLGLRLIYFSYDVKMKEKGDIPEGYSVSREKKERFSLILESASTNQTSMYLCASSLRGGGNQPQHFGDGTRLSIL.

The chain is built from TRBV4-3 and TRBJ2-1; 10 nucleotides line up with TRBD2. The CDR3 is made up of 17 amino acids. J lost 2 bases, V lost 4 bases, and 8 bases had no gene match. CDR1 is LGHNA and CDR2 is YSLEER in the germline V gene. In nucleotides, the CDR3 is TGCGCCAGCAGCCCGGGCCAAGCGGGGGGGACCTACAATGAGCAGTTCTTC. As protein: CASSPGQAGGTYNEQFF.

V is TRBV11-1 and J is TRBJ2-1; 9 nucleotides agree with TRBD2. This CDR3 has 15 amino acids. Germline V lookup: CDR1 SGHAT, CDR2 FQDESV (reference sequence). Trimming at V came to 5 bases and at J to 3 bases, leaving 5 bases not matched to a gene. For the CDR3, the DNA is TGTGCCAGCAGCCAGCGGGGGGCTGGCTACAATGAGCAGTTCTTC. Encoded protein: CASSQRGAGYNEQFF.

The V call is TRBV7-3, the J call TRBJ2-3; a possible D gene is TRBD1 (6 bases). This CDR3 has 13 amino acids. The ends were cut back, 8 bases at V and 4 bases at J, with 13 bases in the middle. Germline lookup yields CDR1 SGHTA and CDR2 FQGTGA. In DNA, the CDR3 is TGTGCCAGCGCGGATCCAGGGGCAGATACGCAGTATTTT. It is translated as CASADPGADTQYF.

The CDR3 DNA sequence: TGTGCCTGGCGGACTGCCGGAAACACCATATATTTT. It specifies CAWRTAGNTIYF. The chain employs TRBV30 and TRBJ1-3; D is undetermined. Trimming stripped 5 bases from V and 4 bases from J, with 9 bases between. The germline V gene has CDR1 GTSNPN and CDR2 SVGIG (reference sequence). The CDR3 runs 12 residues.

The CDR3 reads CASSRTGTGSLSGANVLTF. DNA for the CDR3: TGTGCCAGCAGCAGAACCGGGACAGGGTCCCTCTCTGGGGCCAACGTCCTGACTTTC. This chain connects TRBV7-3 to TRBJ2-6; 9 nucleotides line up with TRBD1. V was clipped by 5 bases and J by 0 bases; unmatched bases: 11. CDR3 length: 19 residues. CDR1 is SGHTA and CDR2 is FQGTGA in the germline V gene. Full variable domain (outside the CDR3, taken from reference TRBV7-3 and TRBJ2-6): GAGVSQTPSNKVTEKGKYVELRCDPISGHTALYWYRQSLGQGPEFLIYFQGTGAADDSGLPNDRFFAVRPEGSVSTLKIQRTERGDSAVYLCASSRTGTGSLSGANVLTFGAGSRLTVL.

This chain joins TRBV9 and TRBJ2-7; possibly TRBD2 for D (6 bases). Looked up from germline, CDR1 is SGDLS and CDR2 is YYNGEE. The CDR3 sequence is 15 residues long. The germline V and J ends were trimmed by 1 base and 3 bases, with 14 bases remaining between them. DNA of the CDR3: TGTGCCAGCAGCGTAAACGGCGGGAAGGTCTACGAGCAGTACTTC. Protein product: CASSVNGGKVYEQYF.

The CDR3, as DNA: TGCGCCAGCAGCTTTCCTAGCGGGGGGGCTAGCACCGGGGAGCTGTTTTTT. Translation gives CASSFPSGGASTGELFF. V usage is TRBV5-1 and J usage is TRBJ2-2; 12 positions match TRBD2. CDR1 SGHRS and CDR2 YFSETQ come from the germline V gene. The CDR3 runs to 17 residues. The V segment lost 2 bases and the J segment 4 bases; nucleotides outside the gene matches: 6.

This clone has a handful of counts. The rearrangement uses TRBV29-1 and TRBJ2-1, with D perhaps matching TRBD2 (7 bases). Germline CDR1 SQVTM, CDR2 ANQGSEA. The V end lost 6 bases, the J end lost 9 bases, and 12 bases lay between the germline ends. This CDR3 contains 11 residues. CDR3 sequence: CSVRRGGEQFF. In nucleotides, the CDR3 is TGCAGCGTACGTAGGGGGGGTGAGCAGTTCTTC.

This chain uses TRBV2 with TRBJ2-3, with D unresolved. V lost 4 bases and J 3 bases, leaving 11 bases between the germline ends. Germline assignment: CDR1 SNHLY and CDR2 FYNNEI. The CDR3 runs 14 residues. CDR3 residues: CASSVGRKTDTQYF. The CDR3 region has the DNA TGTGCCAGCAGTGTCGGCAGGAAAACAGATACGCAGTATTTT. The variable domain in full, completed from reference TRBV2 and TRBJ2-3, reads EPEVTQTPSHQVTQMGQEVILRCVPISNHLYFYWYRQILGQKVEFLVSFYNNEISEKSEIFDDQFSVERPDGSNFTLKIRSTKLEDSAMYFCASSVGRKTDTQYFGPGTRLTVL.

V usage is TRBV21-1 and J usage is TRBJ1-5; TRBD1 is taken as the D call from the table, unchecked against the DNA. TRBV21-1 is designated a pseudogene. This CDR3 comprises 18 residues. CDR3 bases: TGTGCCAGCAGCCACCCCGGGACAGGGCAATATAGCAATCAGCCCCAGCATTTT. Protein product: CASSHPGTGQYSNQPQHF.

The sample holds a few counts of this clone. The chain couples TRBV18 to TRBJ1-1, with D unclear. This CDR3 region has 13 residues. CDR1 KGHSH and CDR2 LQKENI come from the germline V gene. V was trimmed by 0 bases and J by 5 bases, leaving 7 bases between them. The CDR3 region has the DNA TGTGCCAGCTCACCACCAGGGAGGACTGAAGCTTTCTTT. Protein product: CASSPPGRTEAFF.

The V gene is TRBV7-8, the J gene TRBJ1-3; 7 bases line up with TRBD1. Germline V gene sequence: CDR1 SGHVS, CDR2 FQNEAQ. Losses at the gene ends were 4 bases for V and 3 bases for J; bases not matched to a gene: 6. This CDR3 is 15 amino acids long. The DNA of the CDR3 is TGTGCCAGCAGCTCGAACACAGGGGATGGAAACACCATATATTTT. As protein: CASSSNTGDGNTIYF. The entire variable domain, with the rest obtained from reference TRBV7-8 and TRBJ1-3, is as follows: GAGVSQSPRYKVAKRGQDVALRCDPISGHVSLFWYQQALGQGPEFLTYFQNEAQLDKSGLPSDRFFAERPEGSVSTLKIQRTQQEDSAVYLCASSSNTGDGNTIYFGEGSWLTVV.

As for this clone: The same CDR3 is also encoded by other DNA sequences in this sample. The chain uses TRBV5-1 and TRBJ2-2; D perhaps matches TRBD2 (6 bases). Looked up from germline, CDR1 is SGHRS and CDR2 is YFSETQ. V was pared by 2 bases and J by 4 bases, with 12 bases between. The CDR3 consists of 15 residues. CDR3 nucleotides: TGCGCCAGCAGCTTAGGGCAGGGAGGCACCGGGGAGCTGTTTTTT. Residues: CASSLGQGGTGELFF.

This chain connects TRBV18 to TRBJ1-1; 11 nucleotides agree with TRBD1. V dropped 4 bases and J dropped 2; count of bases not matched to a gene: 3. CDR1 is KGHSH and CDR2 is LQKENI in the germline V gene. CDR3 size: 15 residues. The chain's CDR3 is CASSLRTGGNTEAFF. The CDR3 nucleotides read TGTGCCAGCTCACTCCGGACAGGGGGCAACACTGAAGCTTTCTTT.

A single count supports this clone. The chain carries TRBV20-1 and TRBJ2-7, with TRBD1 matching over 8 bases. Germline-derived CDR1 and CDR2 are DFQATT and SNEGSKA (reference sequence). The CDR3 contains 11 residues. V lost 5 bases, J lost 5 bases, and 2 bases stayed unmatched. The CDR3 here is CSAGQGNEQYF. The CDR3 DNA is TGCAGTGCTGGACAGGGAAACGAGCAGTACTTC.

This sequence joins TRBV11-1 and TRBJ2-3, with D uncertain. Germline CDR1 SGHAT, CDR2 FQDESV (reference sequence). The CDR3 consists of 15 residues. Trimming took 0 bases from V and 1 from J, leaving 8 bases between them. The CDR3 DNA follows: TGTGCCAGCAGCTTAGCGCAGGCCCGCACAGATACGCAGTATTTT. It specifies CASSLAQARTDTQYF. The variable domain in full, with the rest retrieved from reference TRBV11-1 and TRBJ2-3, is EAEVAQSPRYKITEKSQAVAFWCDPISGHATLYWYRQILGQGPELLVQFQDESVVDDSQLPKDRFSAERLKGVDSTLKIQPAELGDSAMYLCASSLAQARTDTQYFGPGTRLTVL.

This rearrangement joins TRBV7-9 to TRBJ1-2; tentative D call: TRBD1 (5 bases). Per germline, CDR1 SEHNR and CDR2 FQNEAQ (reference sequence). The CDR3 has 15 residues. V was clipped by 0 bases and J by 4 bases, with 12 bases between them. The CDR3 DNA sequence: TGTGCCAGCAGCTTAGCGGAGGGGCAGTCCTATGGCTACACCTTC. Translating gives CASSLAEGQSYGYTF.

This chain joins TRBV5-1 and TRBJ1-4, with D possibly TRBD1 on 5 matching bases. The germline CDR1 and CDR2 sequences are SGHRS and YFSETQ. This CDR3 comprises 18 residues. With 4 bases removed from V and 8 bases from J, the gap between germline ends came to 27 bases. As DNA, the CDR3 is TGCGCCAGCAGCCCGTACGGCGGGACTTTCGAACGGGGGGAAAAACTGTTTTTT. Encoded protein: CASSPYGGTFERGEKLFF.